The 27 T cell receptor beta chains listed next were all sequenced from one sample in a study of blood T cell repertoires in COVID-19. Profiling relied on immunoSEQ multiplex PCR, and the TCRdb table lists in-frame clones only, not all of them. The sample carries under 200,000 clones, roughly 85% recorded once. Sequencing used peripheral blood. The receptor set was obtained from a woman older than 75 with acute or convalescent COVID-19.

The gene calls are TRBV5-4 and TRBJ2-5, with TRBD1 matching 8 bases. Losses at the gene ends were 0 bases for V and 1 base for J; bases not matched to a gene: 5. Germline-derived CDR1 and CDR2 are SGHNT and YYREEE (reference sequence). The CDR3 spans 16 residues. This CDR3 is CASSLGQGSPQETQYF. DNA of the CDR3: TGTGCCAGCAGCTTGGGACAGGGGAGCCCCCAAGAGACCCAGTACTTC.

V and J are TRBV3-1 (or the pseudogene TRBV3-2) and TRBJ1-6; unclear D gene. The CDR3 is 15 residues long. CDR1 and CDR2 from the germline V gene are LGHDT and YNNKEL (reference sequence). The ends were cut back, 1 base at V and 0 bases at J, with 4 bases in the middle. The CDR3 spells CASSQVVSYNSPLHF. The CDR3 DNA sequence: TGTGCCAGCAGCCAAGTAGTCTCCTATAATTCACCCCTCCACTTT.

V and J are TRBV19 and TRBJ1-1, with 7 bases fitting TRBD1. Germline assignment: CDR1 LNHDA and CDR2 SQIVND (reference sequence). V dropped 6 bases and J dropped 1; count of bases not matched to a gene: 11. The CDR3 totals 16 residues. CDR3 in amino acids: CASRWGPGQKNTEAFF. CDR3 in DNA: TGTGCCAGTAGATGGGGCCCGGGACAGAAGAACACTGAAGCTTTCTTT. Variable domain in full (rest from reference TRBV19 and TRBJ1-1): DGGITQSPKYLFRKEGQNVTLSCEQNLNHDAMYWYRQDPGQGLRLIYYSQIVNDFQKGDIAEGYSVSREKKESFPLTVTSAQKNPTAFYLCASRWGPGQKNTEAFFGQGTRLTVV.

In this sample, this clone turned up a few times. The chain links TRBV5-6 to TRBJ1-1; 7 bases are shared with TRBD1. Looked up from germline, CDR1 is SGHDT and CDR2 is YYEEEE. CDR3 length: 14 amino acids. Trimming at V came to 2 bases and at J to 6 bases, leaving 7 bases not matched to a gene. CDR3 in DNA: TGTGCCAGCAGCTTACCGACAGGGAGCGCTGAAGCTTTCTTT. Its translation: CASSLPTGSAEAFF.

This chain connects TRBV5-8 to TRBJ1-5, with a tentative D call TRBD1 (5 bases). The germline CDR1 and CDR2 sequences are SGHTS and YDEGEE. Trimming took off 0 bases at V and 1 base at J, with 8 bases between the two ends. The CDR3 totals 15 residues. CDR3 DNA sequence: TGTGCCAGCAGCTTGGTTCCAGGGAGCAATCAGCCCCAGCATTTT. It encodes CASSLVPGSNQPQHF.

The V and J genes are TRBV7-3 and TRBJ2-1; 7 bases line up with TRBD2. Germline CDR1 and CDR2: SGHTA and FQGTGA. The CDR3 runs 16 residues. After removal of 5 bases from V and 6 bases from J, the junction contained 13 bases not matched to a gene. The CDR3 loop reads CASSPRPRERGNEQFF. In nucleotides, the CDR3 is TGTGCCAGCAGCCCACGACCCCGGGAGCGGGGCAATGAGCAGTTCTTC.

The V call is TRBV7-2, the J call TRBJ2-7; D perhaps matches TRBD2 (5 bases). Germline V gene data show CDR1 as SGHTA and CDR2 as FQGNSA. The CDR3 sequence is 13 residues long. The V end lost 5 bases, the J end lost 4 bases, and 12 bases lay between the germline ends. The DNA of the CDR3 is TGTGCCAGCAGCCACGGGGTTCGTTACGAGCAGTACTTC. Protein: CASSHGVRYEQYF.

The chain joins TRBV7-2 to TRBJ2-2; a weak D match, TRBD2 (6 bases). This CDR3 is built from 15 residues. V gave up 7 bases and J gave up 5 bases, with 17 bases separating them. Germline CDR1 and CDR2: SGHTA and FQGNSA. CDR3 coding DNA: TGTGCCAGCACCGACACGGGAGTCGGAACCGGGGAGCTGTTTTTT. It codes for CASTDTGVGTGELFF.

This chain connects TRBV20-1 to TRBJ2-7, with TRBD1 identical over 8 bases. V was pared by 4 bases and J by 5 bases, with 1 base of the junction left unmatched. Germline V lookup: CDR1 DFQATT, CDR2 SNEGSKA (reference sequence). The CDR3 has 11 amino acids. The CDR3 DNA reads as TGCAGTGCTACGGACAGGGACGAGCAGTACTTC. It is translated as CSATDRDEQYF.

CDR3 DNA: TGTGCCACAGCCGTGGGGTCAGGGGACAATGAGCAGTTCTTC. Amino acid sequence: CATAVGSGDNEQFF. The V gene is TRBV27, the J gene TRBJ2-1, with D tentatively TRBD1 (6 bases). V gave up 10 bases and J gave up 5 bases, with 18 bases separating them. This CDR3 is 14 amino acids long. Germline CDR1 MNHEY, CDR2 SMNVEV (reference sequence).

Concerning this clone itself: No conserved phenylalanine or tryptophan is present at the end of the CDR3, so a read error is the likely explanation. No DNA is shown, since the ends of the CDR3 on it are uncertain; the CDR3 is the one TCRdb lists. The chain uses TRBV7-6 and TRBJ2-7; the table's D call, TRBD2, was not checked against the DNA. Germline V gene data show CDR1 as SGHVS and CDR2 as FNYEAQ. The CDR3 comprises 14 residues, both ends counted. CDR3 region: CASSDSAGASESPC.

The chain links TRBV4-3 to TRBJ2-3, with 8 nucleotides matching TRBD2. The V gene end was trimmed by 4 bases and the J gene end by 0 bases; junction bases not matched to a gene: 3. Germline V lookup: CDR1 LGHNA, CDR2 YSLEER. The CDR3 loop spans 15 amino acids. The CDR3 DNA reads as TGCGCCAGCAGCCCCGAGCGGGGGAGCACAGATACGCAGTATTTT. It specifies CASSPERGSTDTQYF.

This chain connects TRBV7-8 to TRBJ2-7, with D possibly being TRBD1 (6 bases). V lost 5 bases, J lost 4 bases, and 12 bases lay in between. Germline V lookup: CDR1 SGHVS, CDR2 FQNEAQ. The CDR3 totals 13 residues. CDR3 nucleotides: TGTGCCAGCAGCCTCAGGGGAGCTTACGAGCAGTACTTC. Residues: CASSLRGAYEQYF.

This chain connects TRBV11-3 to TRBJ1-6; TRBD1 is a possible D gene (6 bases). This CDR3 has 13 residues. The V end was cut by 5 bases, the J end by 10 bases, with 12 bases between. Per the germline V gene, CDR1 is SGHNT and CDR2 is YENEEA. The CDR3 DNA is TGTGCCAGCAGCCAGGACAGTTCATCACCCCTCCACTTT. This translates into CASSQDSSSPLHF. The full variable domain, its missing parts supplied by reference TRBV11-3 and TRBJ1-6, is EAGVVQSPRYKIIEKKQPVAFWCNPISGHNTLYWYLQNLGQGPELLIRYENEEAVDDSQLPKDRFSAERLKGVDSTLKIQPAELGDSAVYLCASSQDSSSPLHFGNGTRLTVT.

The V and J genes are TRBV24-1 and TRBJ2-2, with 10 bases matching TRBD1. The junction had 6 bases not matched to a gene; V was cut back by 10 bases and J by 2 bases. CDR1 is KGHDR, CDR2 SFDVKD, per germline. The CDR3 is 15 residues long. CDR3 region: CATGQGDLNTGELFF. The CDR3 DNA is TGTGCCACTGGACAGGGGGACCTTAACACCGGGGAGCTGTTTTTT.

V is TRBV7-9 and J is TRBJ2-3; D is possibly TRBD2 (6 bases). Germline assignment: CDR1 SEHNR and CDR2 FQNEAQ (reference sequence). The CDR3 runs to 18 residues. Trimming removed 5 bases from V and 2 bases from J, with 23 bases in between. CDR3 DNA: TGTGCCAGCAGCAAGCGCGGCGGGCGGGACTCTGTCACAGATACGCAGTATTTT. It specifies CASSKRGGRDSVTDTQYF.

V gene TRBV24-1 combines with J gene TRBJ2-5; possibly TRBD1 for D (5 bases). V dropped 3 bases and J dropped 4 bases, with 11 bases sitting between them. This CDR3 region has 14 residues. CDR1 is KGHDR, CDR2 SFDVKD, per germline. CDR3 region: CATSDPRVPETQYF. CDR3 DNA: TGTGCCACCAGTGATCCCAGGGTCCCAGAGACCCAGTACTTC.

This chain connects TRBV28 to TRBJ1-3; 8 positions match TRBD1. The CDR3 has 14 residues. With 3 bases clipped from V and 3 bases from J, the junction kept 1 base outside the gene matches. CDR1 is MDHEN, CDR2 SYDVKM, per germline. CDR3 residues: CASSLDRDGNTIYF. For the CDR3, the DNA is TGTGCCAGCAGTTTGGACAGGGATGGAAACACCATATATTTT.

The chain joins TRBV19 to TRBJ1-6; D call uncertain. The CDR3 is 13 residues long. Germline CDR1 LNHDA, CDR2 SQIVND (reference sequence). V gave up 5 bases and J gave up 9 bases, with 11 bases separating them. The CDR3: CASSYLTGSPLHF. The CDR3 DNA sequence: TGTGCCAGTAGTTATCTTACGGGTTCACCCCTCCACTTT.

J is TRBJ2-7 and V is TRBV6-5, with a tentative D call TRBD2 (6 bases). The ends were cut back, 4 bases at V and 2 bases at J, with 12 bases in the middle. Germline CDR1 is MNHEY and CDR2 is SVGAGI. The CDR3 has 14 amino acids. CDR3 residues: CASSSQRATYEQYF. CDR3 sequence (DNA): TGTGCCAGCAGTTCCCAGCGGGCTACCTACGAGCAGTACTTC.

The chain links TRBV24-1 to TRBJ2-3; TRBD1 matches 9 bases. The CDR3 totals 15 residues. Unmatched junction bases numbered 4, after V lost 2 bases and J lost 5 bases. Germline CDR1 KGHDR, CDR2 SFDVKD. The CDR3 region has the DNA TGTGCCACCAGTGATTCACAGGGGGCTTTAGATACGCAGTATTTT. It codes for CATSDSQGALDTQYF.

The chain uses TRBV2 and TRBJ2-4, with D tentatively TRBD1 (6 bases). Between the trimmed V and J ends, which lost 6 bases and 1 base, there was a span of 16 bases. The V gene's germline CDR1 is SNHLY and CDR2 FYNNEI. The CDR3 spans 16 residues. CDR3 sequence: CASSSQGAVAKNIQYF. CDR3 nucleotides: TGTGCCAGCAGCTCACAGGGCGCCGTGGCCAAAAACATTCAGTACTTC.

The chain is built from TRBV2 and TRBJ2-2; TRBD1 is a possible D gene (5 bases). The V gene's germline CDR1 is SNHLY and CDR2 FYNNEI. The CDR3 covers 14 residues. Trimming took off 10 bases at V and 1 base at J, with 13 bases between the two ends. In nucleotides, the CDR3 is TGTGCCACCACCCTAGACAGGAACACCGGGGAGCTGTTTTTT. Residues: CATTLDRNTGELFF. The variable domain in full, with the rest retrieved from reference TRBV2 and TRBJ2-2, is EPEVTQTPSHQVTQMGQEVILRCVPISNHLYFYWYRQILGQKVEFLVSFYNNEISEKSEIFDDQFSVERPDGSNFTLKIRSTKLEDSAMYFCATTLDRNTGELFFGEGSRLTVL.

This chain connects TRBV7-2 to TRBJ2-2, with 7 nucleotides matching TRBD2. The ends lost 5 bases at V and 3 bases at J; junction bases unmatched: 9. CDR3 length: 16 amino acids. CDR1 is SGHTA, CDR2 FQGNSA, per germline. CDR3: CASSPRAGAHTGELFF. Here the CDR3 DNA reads TGTGCCAGCAGCCCAAGGGCGGGAGCGCACACCGGGGAGCTGTTTTTT.

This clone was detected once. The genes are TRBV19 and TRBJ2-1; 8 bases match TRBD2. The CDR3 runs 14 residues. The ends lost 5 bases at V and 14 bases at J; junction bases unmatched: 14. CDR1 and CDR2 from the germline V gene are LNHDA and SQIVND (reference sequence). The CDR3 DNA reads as TGTGCCAGTAGTCTAGTAGCGGGAAAAACGCCGGAGTTCTTC. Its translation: CASSLVAGKTPEFF.

CDR3 DNA sequence: TGTGCCAGCAGTTACCGGGTTCAGAACACTGAAGCTTTCTTT. Its translation is CASSYRVQNTEAFF. The rearrangement joins TRBV6-5 to TRBJ1-1; D unclear. The germline V and J ends were trimmed by 2 bases and 1 base, with 8 bases remaining between them. Germline CDR1 and CDR2: MNHEY and SVGAGI. The length of the CDR3 is 14 residues.

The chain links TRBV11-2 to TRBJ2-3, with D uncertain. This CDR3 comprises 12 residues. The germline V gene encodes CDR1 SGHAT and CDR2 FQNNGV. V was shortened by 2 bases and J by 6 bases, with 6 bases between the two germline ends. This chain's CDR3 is CASSLQADTQYF. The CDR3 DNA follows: TGTGCCAGCAGCTTACAAGCGGATACGCAGTATTTT.